Listed here is a single T cell receptor beta chain. The antigen it recognizes is unknown. No base quality values were provided; no much bigger clone lies one nucleotide off. Each collaborating institution followed its own protocols to collect whole blood in K2EDTA tubes. For TCRbeta analysis, collaborators shipped samples in one of three forms: frozen whole blood, isolated PBMCs, or DNA extracted from either of those sample types. TCRbeta CDR3 regions were amplified from genomic DNA using the immunoSEQ Assay, a bias-controlled multiplex PCR. The paper's processing steps were these. The number of nucleated cells in each sample was estimated by amplification of reference gene primers within the assay. To quantify the absolute abundance of each unique TCRbeta CDR3 rearrangement, sequence reads were collapsed and filtered. For each sample, productive Simpson clonality was calculated by taking the square root of Simpson's diversity index across productive rearrangements. TCRdb stores this immuneACCESS table with in-frame sequences only. Part of the clones is absent; in the studies checked, under half of the shortfall reflects unresolved V genes, and no reason is known for the rest. That table gives V, J and clone size, and the DNA gave D and trimming. This sample has 150,000 to 200,000 clones in its table, and about 80% of those were observed once. The ten most abundant clones make up approximately 21% of the sample.

This sample was taken from a study of blood T cell repertoires in COVID-19 (dated by TCRdb to 2019 to 2021). Broadly, across the study: Collaborator samples came from the United States, Italy and Spain and covered acute and convalescent phases of COVID-19. Subjects who had been exposed to COVID-19, were actively infected with it, or had recovered from it provided the deeply sampled blood TCRbeta repertoires that made up the dataset. The sample metadata nearly always contained a de-identified subject ID, COVID-19 status, age in years and sex. Samples came from the ongoing ImmuneRACE study (first 160 participants) plus 1,254 subjects from 6 global collaborators. The repertoires were released in a freely available public database meant as a resource for research on the immune response to SARS-CoV-2. Where available, HLA class I and class II types were taken from metadata supplied by the sample provider and were not determined by assay-based typing. The material from the prospective study consisted of cDNA or gDNA derived from T cells, B-cell-depleted T cells, or PBMCs. What the work shows at the level of the full study, not this receptor alone: The quantity of clinical and demographic metadata differed by source and by participant and was supplied without curation.

V and J are truncated by 1 base and 7 bases respectively, leaving an intervening sequence of 22 bases. The CDR3, from cysteine to phenylalanine, totals 17 residues. The CDR3 DNA has 51 bases and is translated from base 1. The germline V gene provides CDR1 SGHTA and CDR2 FQGNSA. The TCR originated in a woman aged 80 or over with acute or convalescent COVID-19. Sequenced material: peripheral blood. The chain uses TRBV7-2 and TRBJ1-2; TRBD1 is perhaps the D gene, given 5 matching bases. The CDR3 in this case is CASSLGFRAGWKGGYTF. The DNA sequence is given as TGTGCCAGCAGCTTAGGATTCAGGGCAGGGTGGAAGGGTGGCTACACCTTC.